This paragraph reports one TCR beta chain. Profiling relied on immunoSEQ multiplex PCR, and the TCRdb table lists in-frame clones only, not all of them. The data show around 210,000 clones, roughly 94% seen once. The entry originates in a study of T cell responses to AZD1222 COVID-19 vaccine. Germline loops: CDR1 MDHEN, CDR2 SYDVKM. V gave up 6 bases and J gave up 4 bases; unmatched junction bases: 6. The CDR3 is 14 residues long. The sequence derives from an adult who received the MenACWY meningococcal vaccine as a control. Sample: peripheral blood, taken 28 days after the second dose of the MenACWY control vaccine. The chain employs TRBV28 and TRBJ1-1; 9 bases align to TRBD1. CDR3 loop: CASRGGQGVTEAFF. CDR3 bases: TGTGCCAGCAGGGGGGGACAGGGAGTCACTGAAGCTTTCTTT.